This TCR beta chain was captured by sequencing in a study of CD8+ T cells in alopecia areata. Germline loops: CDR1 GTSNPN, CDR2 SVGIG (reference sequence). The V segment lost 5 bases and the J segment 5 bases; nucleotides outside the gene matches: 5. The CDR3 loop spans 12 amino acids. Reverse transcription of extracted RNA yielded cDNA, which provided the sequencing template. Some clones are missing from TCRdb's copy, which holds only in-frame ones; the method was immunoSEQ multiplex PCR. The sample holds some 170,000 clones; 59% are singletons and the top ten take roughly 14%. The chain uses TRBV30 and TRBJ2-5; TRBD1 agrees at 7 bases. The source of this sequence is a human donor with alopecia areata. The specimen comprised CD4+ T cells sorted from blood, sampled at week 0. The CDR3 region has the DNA TGTGCCTGGGCCACAGGGGTCGAGACCCAGTACTTC. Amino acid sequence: CAWATGVETQYF.